The T cell receptor (beta chain) under discussion was sequenced for a study of control samples from healthy donors and cancer patients. Assay used: immunoSEQ multiplex PCR; TCRdb lists only in-frame clones, some missing. Among about 18,000 clones listed, 85% to 90% were seen once. V shed 7 bases, J shed 9 bases, and the junction held 12 bases outside the gene matches. This CDR3 spans 13 amino acids. The germline gives CDR1 GTSNPN, CDR2 SVGIG (reference sequence). This TCR derives from a woman in her 70s with colorectal cancer. The specimen was PBMCs. The V and J genes are TRBV30 and TRBJ2-1; 7 nucleotides align to TRBD2. CDR3 in DNA: TGTGCCTCTAGCGGCGGGATCTCCGGTGAGCAGTTCTTC. Amino acids: CASSGGISGEQFF.